This T cell receptor beta chain stems from a study of T cells in Graves' hyperthyroidism and ophthalmopathy. Using RNA transcripts as the source, TCR beta CDR3 regions were amplified. The HTBI primer set drove a first-round RT-PCR of the TCR CDR3. Each CDR3 protein gets one entry after TCRdb re-called the multiplex PCR reads with MiXCR. This sample yields approximately 700,000 distinct CDR3 sequences, of which 45% are seen a single time; less than 9.5% belongs to the top ten. The germline V gene has CDR1 MGHDK and CDR2 SYGVNS. This CDR3 is built from 15 residues. Trimming pared 1 base from V and 1 base from J, leaving 10 bases between.

The chain uses TRBV25-1 and TRBJ1-1, with D maybe TRBD1 (5 bases). Sequenced: peripheral blood or thyroid tissue (not recorded which). The source is an adult man with Graves' disease, either hyperthyroidism or ophthalmopathy (not recorded which). This CDR3 reads CASSESTGQNTEAFF. Here the CDR3 DNA reads TGTGCCAGCAGTGAATCTACAGGACAGAACACTGAAGCTTTCTTT. Full variable domain (missing parts from reference TRBV25-1 and TRBJ1-1): EADIYQTPRYLVIGTGKKITLECSQTMGHDKMYWYQQDPGMELHLIHYSYGVNSTEKGDLSSESTVSRIRTEHFPLTLESARPSHTSQYLCASSESTGQNTEAFFGQGTRLTVV.